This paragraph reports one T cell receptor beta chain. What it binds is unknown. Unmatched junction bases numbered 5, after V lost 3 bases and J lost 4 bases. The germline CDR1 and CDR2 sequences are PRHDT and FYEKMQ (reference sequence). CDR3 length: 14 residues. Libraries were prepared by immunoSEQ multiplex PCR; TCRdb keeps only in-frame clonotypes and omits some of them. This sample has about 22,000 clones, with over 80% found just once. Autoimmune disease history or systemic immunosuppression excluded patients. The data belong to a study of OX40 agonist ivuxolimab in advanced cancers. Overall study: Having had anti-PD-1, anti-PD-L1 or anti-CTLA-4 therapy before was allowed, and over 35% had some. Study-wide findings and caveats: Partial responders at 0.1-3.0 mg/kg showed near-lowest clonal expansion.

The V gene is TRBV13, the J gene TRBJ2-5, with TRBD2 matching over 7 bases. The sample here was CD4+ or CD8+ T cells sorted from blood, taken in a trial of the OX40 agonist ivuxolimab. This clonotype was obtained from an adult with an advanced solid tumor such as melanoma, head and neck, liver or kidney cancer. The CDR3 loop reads CASSLGRERETQYF. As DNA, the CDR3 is TGTGCCAGCAGCTTGGGGCGGGAGCGAGAGACCCAGTACTTC.